This T cell receptor (beta chain) was captured by sequencing in a study of T-cell memory formation after mild COVID-19 (dated by TCRdb to the early 2020s). Describing the broader study: Most TCR sequence clusters were specific to one of the two donors. In a couple of donors, T-cell clones that expanded and contracted after mild COVID-19 were tracked by sequencing TCRalpha and TCRbeta repertoires over time. Two young, previously healthy adult volunteers, one female and one male, were included in the cohort.

A note on this clonotype: Which antigen it targets is not known. A much larger clonotype is one base distant, so this may be a read error.

The investigation overall reported the following: Only a couple of mild cases were covered by the study, and larger cohorts that include severe cases with pre-infection samples were considered necessary. Contracting CD4+ clones appeared mostly in the CM and EM memory subsets, whereas CD8+ clones were enriched in EMRA. SARS-CoV-2 specificity of the second-wave clones peaking on day 37 was not confirmed. The detection of some responding clones in pre-infection memory suggests that pre-existing cross-reactive memory T cells joined the SARS-CoV-2 response. Clones that contracted from day 15 to 85 showed balanced CD4/CD8 phenotypes, whereas a second wave of clones that expanded from day 15 to 37 leaned towards CD4+.

TCRdb lists the instrument as Illumina NovaSeq 6000. cDNA libraries for TCRalpha and TCRbeta were prepared by 5'RACE using constant-segment primers, with sample barcodes and unique molecular identifiers added. RNA was extracted from every sample with Trizol reagent. Libraries were amplified in two PCR steps, with a second sample barcode and Illumina TruSeq adapters added in the second step. Sequencing of libraries was performed on an Illumina NovaSeq with 2 x 150 bp paired-end reads. As for the original processing: With migec v1.2.7, reads were demultiplexed and then collapsed into UMI-guided consensus sequences. With mixcr v2.1.11, UMI consensuses were aligned to TRA and TRB V and J templates and assembled into clonotypes. A clonotype was counted as expanded or contracted only when both edgeR and NoisET called the clonotype significant, with the noise models trained on biological replicates. For edgeR calls, the cutoffs were a false discovery rate-adjusted p below 0.01 and a log2 fold-change threshold of 1. PCA with hierarchical clustering of max-normalized trajectories of the 1000 most abundant clonotypes was used as exploratory dynamics analysis. Separately sequenced CD4+ and CD8+ repertoires were used to assign a CD4 or CD8 phenotype to each responding clone. TCRdb itself trimmed the public reads at Q25 with fastp, ran MiXCR and retained productive beta chains. Rows with a matching CDR3 protein are joined into one entry that keeps the most common DNA and genes. Clone size and V and J calls follow TCRdb, not the original study. This sample holds 580,000 or so distinct CDR3 sequences; 15% to 20% were observed only once. The ten largest clones represent 8.1% of the sample.

Ficoll-Paque density gradient centrifugation was the method used to isolate PBMCs. The clonotype comes from an adult woman who had mild COVID-19 (a few samples of this study predate the infection). The sample titles of this study are shuffled in the database, so cell type and time point are left out; the donor was told from shared clones. Sequences were obtained from PBMCs or a T cell subset sorted from them (not recorded which).

The nucleotides are TGTGCCAGCAGCTTAGGCAGGGTGAACACTGAAGCTTTCTTT. Translation gives CASSLGRVNTEAFF. Here the chain combines TRBV7-2 and TRBJ1-1; possibly the D gene is TRBD1, per 5 matching bases. The CDR3, cysteine through phenylalanine, is 14 amino acids long. The only DNA kept is the CDR3, 42 bases in frame from the first base. V drops 1 base and J drops 0 bases, leaving 6 bases in between. Based on the germline V gene, the CDR1 and CDR2 sequences are SGHTA and FQGNSA.